This TCR beta chain was recorded in a study of blood T cell repertoires in COVID-19. Study at large: Samples came from the United States, Italy and Spain, spanning acute and convalescent COVID-19. The cDNA or gDNA used as material had been derived from T cells, B-cell-depleted T cells, or PBMCs.

Authors' data handling: Estimated nucleated cell counts came from reference gene primer amplification. Profiled with immunoSEQ multiplex PCR; TCRdb holds only in-frame clones, not every one. D and trimming come from the DNA, and the V and J calls and clone size come from that table. This repertoire shows some 350,000 clones, around 82% found once; its top ten account for under 3%. V gave up 0 bases and J gave up 2 bases, with 15 bases separating them. The CDR3 totals 17 residues. The germline gives CDR1 SGHVS, CDR2 FQNEAQ. This clone was recorded only once. The chain links TRBV7-8 to TRBJ2-3; no clear D gene. This clonotype was obtained from a man aged 25 to 45 with active or convalescent COVID-19. The sequenced material came from peripheral blood. As DNA, the CDR3 is TGTGCCAGCAGCTTAGCCACCTCTCGTCTATACACAGATACGCAGTATTTT. It specifies CASSLATSRLYTDTQYF.